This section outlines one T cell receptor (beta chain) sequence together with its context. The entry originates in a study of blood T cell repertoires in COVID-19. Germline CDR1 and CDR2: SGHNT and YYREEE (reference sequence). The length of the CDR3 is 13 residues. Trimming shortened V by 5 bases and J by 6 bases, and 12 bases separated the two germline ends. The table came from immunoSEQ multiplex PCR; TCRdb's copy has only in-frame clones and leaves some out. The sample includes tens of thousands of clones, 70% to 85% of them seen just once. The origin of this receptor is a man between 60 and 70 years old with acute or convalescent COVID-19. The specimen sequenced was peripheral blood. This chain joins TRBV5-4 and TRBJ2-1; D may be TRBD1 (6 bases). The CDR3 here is CASSTTGFNEQFF. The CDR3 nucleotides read TGTGCCAGCAGTACTACAGGGTTCAATGAGCAGTTCTTC.